Listed here are 19 T cell receptor beta chains from one sample, sequenced in a study of blood T cell repertoires in COVID-19. Clones were read by immunoSEQ multiplex PCR, and TCRdb kept only the in-frame ones, dropping some. Of 130,000 or so clones in the sample, 85% to 90% were seen once. The sequenced material came from peripheral blood. The receptors were gathered from a man between 45 and 60 years old with active or convalescent COVID-19.

This clone was recorded only once. The chain combines TRBV7-9 with TRBJ1-2, with a possible D match to TRBD1 (6 bases). The V gene lost 3 bases and the J gene lost 3 bases, with 14 bases spanning the gap. The CDR3 length is 15 residues. Germline values: CDR1 SEHNR, CDR2 FQNEAQ (reference sequence). CDR3 sequence reads: CASSFQQGVYYGYTF. The CDR3 DNA follows: TGTGCCAGCAGCTTCCAACAGGGTGTTTACTATGGCTACACCTTC.

V is TRBV18 and J is TRBJ1-6; D is possibly TRBD1 (5 bases). The CDR3 has 14 residues. V lost 8 bases to trimming and J lost 8 bases, with 16 bases between them. Per the germline V gene, CDR1 is KGHSH and CDR2 is LQKENI. CDR3 sequence reads: CASASGPGDSPLHF. CDR3 nucleotides: TGTGCCAGCGCGTCCGGGCCGGGGGATTCACCCCTCCACTTT.

The chain carries TRBV9 and TRBJ2-7, with a tentative D call TRBD1 (6 bases). The germline gives CDR1 SGDLS, CDR2 YYNGEE. The CDR3 loop spans 17 amino acids. V was trimmed by 4 bases and J by 3 bases, leaving 23 bases between them. The CDR3 region is CASSPPTGTTTNYEQYF. CDR3 in DNA: TGTGCCAGCAGCCCGCCGACCGGGACAACAACCAACTACGAGCAGTACTTC.

This clone was counted a single time. J is TRBJ2-1 and V is TRBV5-1; TRBD1 matches 10 bases. Trimming took 4 bases from V and 8 from J; bases not matched to a gene: 12. Germline lookup yields CDR1 SGHRS and CDR2 YFSETQ. The CDR3 spans 16 residues. CDR3 DNA: TGCGCCAGCAGCCCCACCCCGGGACAGGGGATCTATGAGCAGTTCTTC. Translated, it gives CASSPTPGQGIYEQFF.

CDR3 sequence (DNA): TGTGCCAGCAGCCATTTCAGGGGGCAAAATTCACCCCTCCACTTT. Its protein is CASSHFRGQNSPLHF. This sequence joins TRBV14 and TRBJ1-6; 8 bases match TRBD1. V shed 3 bases and J 7 bases; nucleotides not matched to a gene: 5. The CDR3 is made up of 15 amino acids. CDR1 and CDR2 (germline): SGHDN, FVKESK.

This chain joins TRBV29-1 and TRBJ2-3; 7 nucleotides align to TRBD2. Trimming removed 6 bases from V and 2 bases from J; junction bases left unmatched: 8. The CDR3 is 14 amino acids. Germline values: CDR1 SQVTM, CDR2 ANQGSEA. The CDR3 coding sequence is TGCAGCGTCGAGGGCGGGGGTAACACAGATACGCAGTATTTT. Its translation is CSVEGGGNTDTQYF.

The rearrangement joins TRBV3-1 (or the pseudogene TRBV3-2) to TRBJ1-1, with a weak D call TRBD1 (6 bases). Germline V gene lookup returns CDR1 LGHDT and CDR2 YNNKEL (reference sequence). V gave up 3 bases and J gave up 3 bases, with 14 bases separating them. The CDR3 runs 15 residues. DNA for the CDR3: TGTGCCAGCAGCCATTCAGGGGCGCGTGACACTGAAGCTTTCTTT. It encodes CASSHSGARDTEAFF.

This clone was recorded once. The chain links TRBV5-4 to TRBJ1-1, with D maybe TRBD1 (5 bases). The CDR3 sequence is 15 residues long. Germline CDR1 is SGHNT and CDR2 is YYREEE (reference sequence). V was trimmed by 4 bases and J by 0 bases, leaving 13 bases between them. CDR3 region: CASSPGGTMNTEAFF. CDR3 coding DNA: TGTGCCAGCAGCCCCGGGGGAACTATGAACACTGAAGCTTTCTTT.

The chain joins TRBV29-1 to TRBJ1-1; weak D call: TRBD1 (5 bases). The CDR3 is made up of 14 amino acids. Trimming removed 1 base at V and 2 bases at J, with 11 bases between. Germline loops: CDR1 SQVTM, CDR2 ANQGSEA. As DNA, the CDR3 is TGCAGCGTTGAAGGGGGGGATAGCAACACTGAAGCTTTCTTT. Translating it yields CSVEGGDSNTEAFF. Variable domain in full (rest from reference TRBV29-1 and TRBJ1-1): SAVISQKPSRDICQRGTSLTIQCQVDSQVTMMFWYRQQPGQSLTLIATANQGSEATYESGFVIDKFPISRPNLTFSTLTVSNMSPEDSSIYLCSVEGGDSNTEAFFGQGTRLTVV.

The V gene is TRBV5-1, the J gene TRBJ2-2; D perhaps matches TRBD2 (5 bases). V lost 7 bases to trimming and J lost 1 base, with 14 bases between them. Germline V CDR1 and CDR2: SGHRS, YFSETQ. The CDR3 contains 15 residues. CDR3: CASGRGLQNTGELFF. For the CDR3, the DNA is TGCGCCAGCGGAAGAGGGCTTCAGAACACCGGGGAGCTGTTTTTT.

The chain combines TRBV25-1 with TRBJ2-3, with 7 bases aligning to TRBD1. The V and J ends lost 2 bases and 4 bases, in that order; junction bases with no gene match: 6. The CDR3 extends over 15 amino acids. CDR1 is MGHDK, CDR2 SYGVNS, per germline. CDR3 sequence: CASSETGAAADTQYF. The CDR3 DNA is TGTGCCAGCAGTGAAACAGGGGCTGCAGCAGATACGCAGTATTTT.

V gene TRBV24-1 combines with J gene TRBJ2-3; 14 bases align to TRBD2. The CDR3 contains 17 residues. From germline, CDR1 is KGHDR and CDR2 SFDVKD. V trimming: 3 bases; J trimming: 5 bases; junction bases outside the gene matches: 6. CDR3 amino acids: CATSDPGTSGGIDTQYF. In DNA form, the CDR3 reads TGTGCCACCAGTGATCCGGGGACTAGCGGGGGCATAGATACGCAGTATTTT.

The chain joins TRBV3-1 (or the pseudogene TRBV3-2) to TRBJ2-7, with 8 bases matching TRBD2. V lost 1 base to trimming and J lost 2 bases; unmatched junction nucleotides: 7. Germline V gives CDR1 LGHDT, CDR2 YNNKEL (reference sequence). The CDR3 runs 16 residues. The chain's CDR3 is CASSQVGAGGPYEQYF. CDR3 DNA sequence: TGTGCCAGCAGCCAAGTCGGGGCGGGAGGACCCTACGAGCAGTACTTC.

The chain links TRBV19 to TRBJ2-5; 11 positions match TRBD2. Germline CDR1 reads LNHDA; CDR2 reads SQIVND (reference sequence). Trimming at V came to 3 bases and at J to 2 bases, leaving 5 bases not matched to a gene. The CDR3 extends over 16 amino acids. The CDR3 coding sequence is TGTGCCAGTAGTATTGGGCTAGCGGGGGGACAAGAGACCCAGTACTTC. Amino acids: CASSIGLAGGQETQYF.

V gene TRBV12-3 or TRBV12-4 combines with J gene TRBJ2-5, with TRBD2 as a possible D gene (5 bases). The V and J ends lost 4 bases and 5 bases respectively, with 11 bases between them. The CDR3 loop spans 13 amino acids. The CDR3 DNA sequence: TGTGCCAGCAGTTCGGGGATTTGGGAGACCCAGTACTTC. It encodes CASSSGIWETQYF.

The CDR3 region is CSSGGNSEAFF. The CDR3 DNA reads TGCAGCTCTGGGGGGAATTCTGAAGCTTTCTTT. V usage is TRBV29-1 and J usage is TRBJ1-1, with D tentatively TRBD1 (5 bases). CDR3 size: 11 residues. With 8 bases removed from V and 6 bases from J, the gap between germline ends came to 13 bases. CDR1 SQVTM and CDR2 ANQGSEA come from the germline V gene.

This clone was counted only a few times. The chain combines TRBV5-1 with TRBJ2-1, with D possibly matching TRBD2 (6 bases). V was pared by 0 bases and J by 2 bases, with 15 bases between. The CDR3 consists of 17 residues. From germline, CDR1 is SGHRS and CDR2 YFSETQ. CDR3 sequence (DNA): TGCGCCAGCAGCTTGGCCGGGGGAATACTAACCTACAATGAGCAGTTCTTC. Translated, it gives CASSLAGGILTYNEQFF.

In this sample, this clone turned up once. The chain carries TRBV7-2 and TRBJ1-1; D possibly corresponds to TRBD1 (6 bases). The CDR3 totals 13 residues. V lost 5 bases to trimming and J lost 3 bases, with 10 bases between them. Germline V gene lookup returns CDR1 SGHTA and CDR2 FQGNSA. DNA of the CDR3: TGTGCCAGCAGCGGACAGCCAGACACTGAAGCTTTCTTT. It is translated as CASSGQPDTEAFF. The complete variable domain, with remaining parts taken from reference TRBV7-2 and TRBJ1-1, reads GAGVSQSPSNKVTEKGKDVELRCDPISGHTALYWYRQSLGQGLEFLIYFQGNSAPDKSGLPSDRFSAERTGGSVSTLTIQRTQQEDSAVYLCASSGQPDTEAFFGQGTRLTVV.

The chain recombines TRBV11-2 with TRBJ2-1, with 7 bases lining up with TRBD2. Germline CDR1 SGHAT, CDR2 FQNNGV. V lost 2 bases, J lost 5 bases, and 6 bases stayed unmatched. This CDR3 has 15 residues. CDR3 bases: TGTGCCAGCAGCTTACTGGCGGGGGAGAACAATGAGCAGTTCTTC. It encodes CASSLLAGENNEQFF.